This T cell receptor beta chain was profiled in a study of blood T cell repertoires in COVID-19. Across the whole study: There were acute and convalescent COVID-19 samples, and they came from the United States, Italy and Spain. T cells, B-cell-depleted T cells, or PBMCs supplied cDNA or gDNA.

Sequencing used immunoSEQ multiplex PCR; TCRdb keeps in-frame clones, though not all of them. The profile shows some 530,000 clones, 70% to 90% of them singletons. The CDR3 covers 15 residues. V was trimmed by 0 bases and J by 4 bases, leaving 10 bases between them. Germline CDR1 is MNHNY and CDR2 is SVGAGI (reference sequence). The receptor comes from a human donor in a cohort sampled during active COVID-19. Sequenced material: peripheral blood. The rearrangement links TRBV6-6 to TRBJ2-1; maybe TRBD2 (5 bases). CDR3 protein: CASSYSTTKYNEQFF. CDR3 DNA sequence: TGTGCCAGCAGTTACTCGACGACTAAATACAATGAGCAGTTCTTC.